The 29 T cell receptor beta chains given below trace back to one sample, sequenced in a study of blood T cell repertoires in COVID-19. Assay used: immunoSEQ multiplex PCR; TCRdb lists only in-frame clones, some missing. The sample yields around 170,000 clones, around four fifths seen once. Specimen: peripheral blood. All receptors come from a woman in her thirties or forties with acute or convalescent COVID-19.

This chain joins TRBV6-6 and TRBJ1-5; the match to TRBD1 covers 9 bases. The CDR3 has 14 amino acids. Trimming took 2 bases from V and 7 from J; bases not matched to a gene: 3. Germline CDR1 is MNHNY and CDR2 is SVGAGI (reference sequence). This CDR3 is CASSYTGGRQPQHF. As DNA, the CDR3 is TGTGCCAGCAGTTACACAGGGGGCAGGCAGCCCCAGCATTTT.

The chain is built from TRBV7-9 and TRBJ1-1; D is perhaps TRBD1 (5 bases). Trimming took off 2 bases at V and 5 bases at J, with 12 bases between the two ends. Germline V CDR1 and CDR2: SEHNR, FQNEAQ (reference sequence). This CDR3 spans 14 amino acids. CDR3 in DNA: TGTGCCAGCAGCTTACCAGGGTATGGGACTGAAGCTTTCTTT. This gives the protein CASSLPGYGTEAFF.

This chain joins TRBV7-8 and TRBJ1-4; D uncertain. The germline V gene encodes CDR1 SGHVS and CDR2 FQNEAQ. The CDR3 contains 15 residues. V lost 4 bases, J lost 5 bases, and 14 bases lay in between. The CDR3: CASSSREGLNEKLFF. CDR3 sequence (DNA): TGTGCCAGCAGCTCCCGGGAAGGGCTGAATGAAAAACTGTTTTTT.

The rearrangement joins TRBV7-2 to TRBJ2-2, with TRBD2 as a possible D gene (5 bases). The germline V and J ends were trimmed by 10 bases and 1 base, with 13 bases remaining between them. Looked up from germline, CDR1 is SGHTA and CDR2 is FQGNSA. This CDR3 is 14 amino acids long. The CDR3 nucleotides are TGTGCCACCGCTCCCGGGGAGAACACCGGGGAGCTGTTTTTT. This sequence encodes CATAPGENTGELFF.

This clone was recorded only once. V and J are TRBV27 and TRBJ2-7; TRBD2 aligns across 7 bases. Germline loops: CDR1 MNHEY, CDR2 SMNVEV (reference sequence). J was trimmed by 3 bases and V by 6 bases; bases with no gene match: 8. This CDR3 has 14 residues. DNA of the CDR3: TGTGCCAGCAGCCAGGCGGGGGAAGACTACGAGCAGTACTTC. The encoded protein is CASSQAGEDYEQYF.

The chain is built from TRBV30 and TRBJ2-3, with a weak D call TRBD2 (5 bases). This CDR3 comprises 15 residues. Germline loops: CDR1 GTSNPN, CDR2 SVGIG (reference sequence). Trimming stripped 4 bases from V and 0 bases from J, with 14 bases between. In DNA form, the CDR3 reads TGTGCCTGGAATGTGGACTTCGCTAGCACAGATACGCAGTATTTT. Residues: CAWNVDFASTDTQYF.

V gene TRBV6-5 combines with J gene TRBJ1-6, with D uncertain. Germline V gene sequence: CDR1 MNHEY, CDR2 SVGAGI. The CDR3 runs to 15 residues. The germline V and J ends were trimmed by 6 bases and 8 bases, with 17 bases remaining between them. In DNA form, the CDR3 reads TGTGCCAGCAGAATATTATCGTTATCGGATTCACCCCTCCACTTT. Protein: CASRILSLSDSPLHF.

The chain couples TRBV19 to TRBJ1-6; a weak D match, TRBD1 (6 bases). The germline V and J ends were trimmed by 7 bases and 6 bases, with 10 bases remaining between them. Per the germline V gene, CDR1 is LNHDA and CDR2 is SQIVND (reference sequence). There are 13 residues in the CDR3. The DNA of the CDR3 is TGTGCCAGTACGGACAGACTTAATTCACCCCTCCACTTT. It encodes CASTDRLNSPLHF. The full variable domain, its missing parts supplied by reference TRBV19 and TRBJ1-6, is DGGITQSPKYLFRKEGQNVTLSCEQNLNHDAMYWYRQDPGQGLRLIYYSQIVNDFQKGDIAEGYSVSREKKESFPLTVTSAQKNPTAFYLCASTDRLNSPLHFGNGTRLTVT.

V is TRBV6-1 and J is TRBJ1-2; 9 nucleotides line up with TRBD1. CDR1 MNHNS and CDR2 SASEGT come from the germline V gene. This CDR3 region has 19 residues. The V and J ends lost 2 bases and 7 bases, in that order; junction bases with no gene match: 20. The DNA of the CDR3 is TGTGCCAGCAGTGAAACGGGACAGGGCCTTACCCCGTCATGGGGTGGCTACACCTTC. Its translation is CASSETGQGLTPSWGGYTF.

This sequence joins TRBV15 and TRBJ1-2; D may be TRBD1 (6 bases). V shed 2 bases and J shed 7 bases, with 11 bases lying between them. This CDR3 comprises 13 residues. Germline V gene sequence: CDR1 LNHNV, CDR2 YYDKDF (reference sequence). The CDR3 spells CATSRRGAGGYTF. The CDR3 nucleotides are TGTGCCACCAGCAGACGGGGGGCAGGTGGCTACACCTTC.

The V call is TRBV3-1 (or the pseudogene TRBV3-2), the J call TRBJ2-3; D might be TRBD1 (5 bases). There are 16 residues in the CDR3. The germline gives CDR1 LGHDT, CDR2 YNNKEL (reference sequence). Trimming took 0 bases from V and 4 from J, leaving 14 bases between them. In DNA, the CDR3 is TGTGCCAGCAGCCAAGACCTACAGGAAACACCAGATACGCAGTATTTT. It codes for CASSQDLQETPDTQYF.

This clone was observed many times. The rearrangement uses TRBV15 and TRBJ2-3; 15 nucleotides match TRBD2. Trimming removed 5 bases from V and 8 bases from J; junction bases left unmatched: 5. Per germline, CDR1 LNHNV and CDR2 YYDKDF (reference sequence). The length of the CDR3 is 15 residues. DNA for the CDR3: TGTGCCACCAGCCCGCGGACTAGCGGGGGGGCTACGCAGTATTTT. This sequence encodes CATSPRTSGGATQYF.

The rearrangement links TRBV7-8 to TRBJ2-7; a weak D match, TRBD2 (6 bases). The ends were cut back, 1 base at V and 6 bases at J, with 16 bases in the middle. CDR3 length: 15 amino acids. From germline, CDR1 is SGHVS and CDR2 FQNEAQ. CDR3 bases: TGTGCCAGCAGCTTAGTGGAGGGGACCCCGGGCGAGCAGTACTTC. Translated, it gives CASSLVEGTPGEQYF.

The chain joins TRBV27 to TRBJ2-2; 8 nucleotides agree with TRBD2. CDR1 is MNHEY and CDR2 is SMNVEV in the germline V gene (reference sequence). This CDR3 has 16 residues. V lost 4 bases to trimming and J lost 3 bases; unmatched junction nucleotides: 7. In DNA form, the CDR3 reads TGTGCCAGCAGTTACTTGGCGGGAGGACACACCGGGGAGCTGTTTTTT. This translates into CASSYLAGGHTGELFF.

This chain joins TRBV6-5 and TRBJ1-6, with TRBD1 identical over 7 bases. Germline V gene lookup returns CDR1 MNHEY and CDR2 SVGAGI. With 6 bases clipped from V and 14 bases from J, the junction kept 13 bases outside the gene matches. CDR3 length equals 14 residues. CDR3 region: CASRPGTATRTLHF. Here the CDR3 DNA reads TGTGCCAGCAGACCCGGGACAGCCACTCGCACCCTCCACTTT.

This rearrangement joins TRBV7-8 to TRBJ1-1, with D perhaps TRBD1 (6 bases). CDR3 length: 13 amino acids. The V gene's germline CDR1 is SGHVS and CDR2 FQNEAQ. Trimming removed 0 bases at V and 12 bases at J, with 14 bases between. This CDR3 is CASSLASGARTFF. CDR3 DNA: TGTGCCAGCAGCTTAGCTTCAGGGGCTCGAACTTTCTTT.

This clone occurred once. V is TRBV5-1 and J is TRBJ2-5; D possibly corresponds to TRBD1 (5 bases). The germline V and J ends were trimmed by 0 bases and 5 bases, with 11 bases remaining between them. There are 14 residues in the CDR3. Germline lookup yields CDR1 SGHRS and CDR2 YFSETQ. CDR3 sequence: CASSLAVGAETQYF. In DNA form, the CDR3 reads TGCGCCAGCAGCTTGGCCGTAGGGGCGGAGACCCAGTACTTC.

This chain connects TRBV29-1 to TRBJ2-1; D not resolved. The germline V gene has CDR1 SQVTM and CDR2 ANQGSEA. Trimming took off 4 bases at V and 8 bases at J, with 9 bases between the two ends. This CDR3 is 11 amino acids long. In nucleotides, the CDR3 is TGCAGCGTTGTTCTCGCGTATGAGCAGTTCTTC. It codes for CSVVLAYEQFF.

V gene TRBV3-1 (or the pseudogene TRBV3-2) combines with J gene TRBJ2-7; D perhaps matches TRBD1 (6 bases). In germline, CDR1 is LGHDT, CDR2 YNNKEL (reference sequence). Trimming took off 3 bases at V and 7 bases at J, with 16 bases between the two ends. The CDR3 length is 14 residues. The DNA for the CDR3 is TGTGCCAGCAGCCATGAAAACAGGGTGGGGGAGCAGTACTTC. It specifies CASSHENRVGEQYF.

This clone was found a few times. Other DNA sequences within the sample encode an identical CDR3. The chain combines TRBV30 with TRBJ1-2; 8 nucleotides align to TRBD1. The CDR3 spans 12 residues. Germline V gives CDR1 GTSNPN, CDR2 SVGIG (reference sequence). V gave up 4 bases and J gave up 5 bases; unmatched junction bases: 3. The CDR3 protein is CAWTGGGYGYTF. Written as DNA, the CDR3 is TGTGCCTGGACAGGGGGCGGGTATGGCTACACCTTC.

The chain joins TRBV5-1 to TRBJ2-1; TRBD2 matches 8 bases. CDR3 size: 16 residues. With 0 bases clipped from V and 4 bases from J, the junction kept 6 bases outside the gene matches. In germline, CDR1 is SGHRS, CDR2 YFSETQ. The CDR3 nucleotides read TGCGCCAGCAGCTTGGCTCCCGGGACTAGATACAATGAGCAGTTCTTC. This translates into CASSLAPGTRYNEQFF. Complete variable domain (other parts from reference TRBV5-1 and TRBJ2-1): KAGVTQTPRYLIKTRGQQVTLSCSPISGHRSVSWYQQTPGQGLQFLFEYFSETQRNKGNFPGRFSGRQFSNSRSEMNVSTLELGDSALYLCASSLAPGTRYNEQFFGPGTRLTVL.

This clone showed up just once. This rearrangement joins TRBV18 to TRBJ2-1; 8 bases map to TRBD2. The germline V gene has CDR1 KGHSH and CDR2 LQKENI. Germline trimming cut 5 bases from V and 7 bases from J; bases unmatched to any gene: 13. This CDR3 contains 16 residues. The CDR3 reads CASSDLAGRATNEQFF. The CDR3 DNA follows: TGTGCCAGCTCAGATTTAGCGGGGAGGGCCACTAATGAGCAGTTCTTC.

This chain's CDR3 is CASLSGSSYEQYF. In DNA form, the CDR3 reads TGTGCCAGCCTTAGCGGGAGTAGTTACGAGCAGTACTTC. The gene calls are TRBV28 and TRBJ2-7; TRBD2 matches at 9 bases. V lost 8 bases, J lost 4 bases, and 6 bases stayed unmatched. The CDR3 spans 13 residues. Germline values: CDR1 MDHEN, CDR2 SYDVKM.

V usage is TRBV29-1 and J usage is TRBJ2-7; tentatively, D is TRBD1 (6 bases). Germline CDR1 SQVTM, CDR2 ANQGSEA. The CDR3 loop spans 13 amino acids. Between the trimmed V and J ends, which lost 6 bases and 1 base, there was a span of 13 bases. The CDR3 loop reads CSVVLGGSYEQYF. The CDR3 DNA reads TGCAGCGTGGTGCTAGGGGGTTCCTACGAGCAGTACTTC.

The chain uses TRBV4-1 and TRBJ2-3; 8 bases are shared with TRBD1. Germline V gene data show CDR1 as MGHRA and CDR2 as YSYEKL. This CDR3 has 17 residues. Trimming removed 1 base from V and 0 bases from J; junction bases left unmatched: 6. CDR3 amino acids: CASSQALRGRSTDTQYF. CDR3 sequence (DNA): TGCGCCAGCAGCCAAGCGCTCAGGGGGCGCAGCACAGATACGCAGTATTTT.

The rearrangement joins TRBV14 to TRBJ1-3; D call uncertain. V was clipped by 5 bases and J by 2 bases, with 10 bases between them. This CDR3 is 14 amino acids long. Germline values: CDR1 SGHDN, CDR2 FVKESK. CDR3 in amino acids: CASSKTDTGNTIYF. CDR3 in DNA: TGTGCCAGCAGCAAAACAGATACTGGAAACACCATATATTTT.

This clone was picked up a small number of times. The chain has TRBV6-1 and TRBJ1-2, with 8 bases that match TRBD1. Germline CDR1 and CDR2: MNHNS and SASEGT. Unmatched junction bases numbered 15, after V lost 2 bases and J lost 4 bases. CDR3 size: 18 residues. The CDR3, as DNA: TGTGCCAGCAGTGAAACCCTTCTTGACAGGGGAGATAGCTATGGCTACACCTTC. It translates to CASSETLLDRGDSYGYTF.

The rearrangement uses TRBV7-2 and TRBJ1-2; TRBD1 is a possible D gene (5 bases). The CDR3 has 15 amino acids. The V gene's germline CDR1 is SGHTA and CDR2 FQGNSA. V lost 5 bases and J 2 bases, leaving 15 bases between the germline ends. The CDR3 bases are TGTGCCAGCAGCCCTGGACACGACGGGAACTATGGCTACACCTTC. Its translation is CASSPGHDGNYGYTF.

The chain joins TRBV11-2 to TRBJ2-5, with 9 bases lining up with TRBD2. This CDR3 is 19 amino acids long. V shed 2 bases and J 4 bases; nucleotides not matched to a gene: 17. The germline CDR1 and CDR2 sequences are SGHAT and FQNNGV. The CDR3 is CASSLRGSASGAPGETQYF. The CDR3 DNA follows: TGTGCCAGCAGCTTAAGGGGTTCGGCTAGCGGGGCGCCGGGAGAGACCCAGTACTTC.